This TCR beta chain was sequenced during a study of immune cell composition in non-small cell lung cancer. Study as a whole: Lung adenocarcinoma or squamous carcinoma made up most tumours.

Note on this clone: Its cognate antigen is unknown.

Genomic DNA came from frozen unsorted single-cell suspensions. Here immunoSEQ multiplex PCR was the method, and the copy in TCRdb shows in-frame clones only, minus some. This table holds about 5,100 clones, roughly 85% found once. Whole-study results and caveats: Lung squamous cell carcinoma tumours had significantly higher top 10 clone scores and productive clonality than lung adenocarcinoma. Overall clonality, unlike maximal tumour-associated clone frequency, did not predict TIL reactivity.

Germline lookup yields CDR1 SEHNR and CDR2 FQNEAQ (reference sequence). J was trimmed by 9 bases and V by 5 bases; bases with no gene match: 18. This CDR3 is 18 amino acids long. V and J are TRBV7-9 and TRBJ2-1, with 11 bases that match TRBD2. The clonotype was recovered from a human donor with non-small cell lung cancer. Source material: lung tumor tissue. CDR3 coding DNA: TGTGCCAGCAGCGAAAGACTAGCGGGATCAAGTAAACGGGGTGAGCAGTTCTTC. Its protein product is CASSERLAGSSKRGEQFF.